These T cell receptor beta chains were read from a single sample in a study of cytomegalovirus exposure and HLA in healthy donors. Sequencing was performed with immunoSEQ multiplex PCR; in TCRdb, only in-frame clones are kept and a portion is missing. The table records approximately 300,000 clones, approximately 84% of them present only once. The specimen sequenced was PBMCs. These receptors all stem from a woman between 40 and 50 years old in good health and CMV-seropositive. Each CDR3 is given with its conserved first and last residue. A D gene is named only where the DNA matches it firmly. Clone size is stated in some rows and not others, as once, few, many or a class when expanded.

d_call	clone_size	v_call	j_call	cdr3_length	cdr3_aa	cdr3_nt
TRBD1	NA	TRBV10-3	TRBJ2-2	17	CAISVPGQHANTGELFF	TGTGCCATCAGTGTCCCGGGACAGCACGCGAACACCGGGGAGCTGTTTTTT
TRBD2	NA	TRBV6-4	TRBJ2-3	15	CASSDAAGGTDTQYF	TGTGCCAGCAGTGACGCTGCGGGGGGCACAGATACGCAGTATTTT
NA	NA	TRBV11-2	TRBJ2-3	15	CASSLDPAGADTQYF	TGTGCCAGCAGCTTAGATCCCGCAGGGGCCGATACGCAGTATTTT
NA	NA	TRBV5-1	TRBJ1-2	14	CASSLAGVYDGYTF	TGCGCCAGCAGCTTGGCCGGGGTCTATGATGGCTACACCTTC
NA	NA	TRBV5-1	TRBJ1-1	14	CASSLQGFNTEAFF	TGCGCCAGCAGCTTGCAGGGCTTCAACACTGAAGCTTTCTTT
TRBD2	NA	TRBV19	TRBJ2-5	14	CASRGLAGAETQYF	TGTGCCAGTAGGGGACTAGCGGGAGCAGAGACCCAGTACTTC
NA	NA	TRBV18	TRBJ1-1	14	CASSPSGGDTEAFF	TGTGCCAGCTCACCATCGGGCGGGGACACTGAAGCTTTCTTT
NA	NA	TRBV14	TRBJ2-2	15	CASSQVRGGTGELFF	TGTGCCAGCAGCCAAGTCAGGGGTGGAACCGGGGAGCTGTTTTTT
NA	once	TRBV9	TRBJ2-3	14	CASSQLGSSDTQYF	TGTGCCAGCAGCCAACTCGGGAGCTCAGATACGCAGTATTTT
NA	NA	TRBV6-6	TRBJ2-3	14	CASTGTHQADTQYF	TGTGCCAGCACTGGGACTCATCAGGCAGATACGCAGTATTTT
TRBD2	NA	TRBV5-8	TRBJ2-1	16	CASSFNRLAGGDEQFF	TGTGCCAGCAGCTTTAATAGGCTAGCGGGGGGGGATGAGCAGTTCTTC
TRBD1	NA	TRBV28	TRBJ2-3	18	CASSTPRGGQHPTDTQYF	TGTGCCAGCAGTACCCCCCGAGGGGGCCAGCATCCTACAGATACGCAGTATTTT
TRBD1	NA	TRBV10-3	TRBJ1-5	15	CAISDPGGGNQPQHF	TGTGCCATCAGTGATCCAGGGGGAGGCAATCAGCCCCAGCATTTT
TRBD2	NA	TRBV5-1	TRBJ2-7	14	CASSSEREIVEQYF	TGCGCCAGCAGCTCCGAGCGGGAGATCGTCGAGCAGTACTTC
NA	NA	TRBV19	TRBJ1-1	14	CASSIKGQNTEAFF	TGTGCCAGTAGTATAAAGGGACAGAACACTGAAGCTTTCTTT
NA	NA	TRBV9	TRBJ1-4	15	CASSVMGGGNEKLFF	TGTGCCAGCAGCGTAATGGGAGGGGGAAATGAAAAACTGTTTTTT
NA	NA	TRBV18	TRBJ2-7	14	CASSPLGSIGEQYF	TGTGCCAGCTCACCACTGGGGAGTATTGGCGAGCAGTACTTC
TRBD1	NA	TRBV11-2	TRBJ1-4	14	CASSDGTGREKLFF	TGTGCCAGCAGCGACGGGACAGGCCGCGAAAAACTGTTTTTT
NA	NA	TRBV9	TRBJ2-1	17	CASSVSIGQSRNNEQFF	TGTGCCAGCAGCGTATCCATCGGACAGTCGCGAAACAATGAGCAGTTCTTC
NA	NA	TRBV7-2	TRBJ1-2	14	CASSSPGLKGRYTF	TGTGCCAGCAGCTCTCCGGGACTAAAAGGGCGCTACACCTTC
TRBD2	NA	TRBV6-6	TRBJ2-1	15	CASRPPSGKENEQFF	TGTGCCAGCAGACCCCCTAGCGGGAAAGAAAATGAGCAGTTCTTC
TRBD1	NA	TRBV6-5	TRBJ1-2	15	CASSYYGQGNYGYTF	TGTGCCAGCAGTTACTACGGACAGGGAAACTATGGCTACACCTTC
NA	NA	TRBV13	TRBJ2-7	14	CASSWRLSSYEQYF	TGTGCCAGCAGCTGGCGACTCAGCTCCTACGAGCAGTACTTC
NA	NA	TRBV30	TRBJ2-5	13	CAWSPSIQETQYF	TGTGCCTGGAGTCCCTCTATACAAGAGACCCAGTACTTC
TRBD2	NA	TRBV5-5	TRBJ2-7	16	CASSLRTSGRAGEQYF	TGTGCCAGCAGCCTTCGGACTAGCGGGAGGGCCGGGGAGCAGTACTTC
NA	NA	TRBV5-6	TRBJ2-1	16	CASCSRGRTSYNEQFF	TGTGCCAGCTGCTCGCGCGGCAGAACCTCCTACAATGAGCAGTTCTTC
NA	NA	TRBV7-2	TRBJ2-2	15	CASSLDSRNTGELFF	TGTGCCAGCAGCTTAGATTCCAGGAACACCGGGGAGCTGTTTTTT
NA	NA	TRBV7-9	TRBJ1-2	14	CASSFQGAFYGYTF	TGTGCCAGCAGCTTCCAAGGAGCCTTCTACGGCTACACCTTC
TRBD2	NA	TRBV7-9	TRBJ2-2	16	CASSPSGRAGTGELFF	TGTGCCAGCAGCCCCAGCGGGAGGGCCGGGACCGGGGAGCTGTTTTTT
NA	NA	TRBV7-2	TRBJ2-2	16	CASSLEASKGTGELFF	TGTGCCAGCAGCTTAGAGGCTAGTAAGGGGACCGGGGAGCTGTTTTTT
NA	many	TRBV7-9	TRBJ2-7	13	CASSLPGPYEQYF	TGTGCCAGCAGCTTACCAGGTCCCTACGAGCAGTACTTC
TRBD1	NA	TRBV5-6	TRBJ2-6	17	CASSLDGGTGQGSVLTF	TGTGCCAGCAGCTTGGATGGGGGTACCGGACAGGGCTCCGTCCTGACTTTC
NA	NA	TRBV5-1	TRBJ2-7	14	CASSLTASPYEQYF	TGCGCCAGCAGCTTGACGGCTAGCCCATACGAGCAGTACTTC